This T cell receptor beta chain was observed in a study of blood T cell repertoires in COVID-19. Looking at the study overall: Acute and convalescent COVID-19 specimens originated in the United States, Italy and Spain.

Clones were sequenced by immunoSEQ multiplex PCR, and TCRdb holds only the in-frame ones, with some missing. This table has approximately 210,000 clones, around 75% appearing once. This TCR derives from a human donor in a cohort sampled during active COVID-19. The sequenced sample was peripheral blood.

The CDR3 sequence: CASSTGTGANVLTF. CDR3 DNA sequence: TGTGCCAGTAGCACAGGGACTGGGGCCAACGTCCTGACTTTC. The chain is built from TRBV19 and TRBJ2-6; D is perhaps TRBD1 (6 bases). This CDR3 region has 14 residues. V was shortened by 6 bases and J by 2 bases, with 8 bases between the two germline ends. Germline CDR1 and CDR2: LNHDA and SQIVND (reference sequence).